This T cell receptor (beta chain) was retrieved from a study of blood T cell repertoires in COVID-19 (TCRdb year 2020). About the study as a whole: The collaborator samples originated in the United States, Italy and Spain and spanned the acute and convalescent phases of COVID-19. The repertoires were made available in a free public database intended to serve as a resource for research on the immune response to SARS-CoV-2. The prospective study material was composed of cDNA or gDNA derived from T cells, B-cell-depleted T cells, or PBMCs. The sample metadata nearly always contained a de-identified subject ID, COVID-19 status, age in years and sex. Subjects who had been exposed to COVID-19, were actively infected with it, or had recovered from it provided the deeply sampled blood TCRbeta repertoires that made up the dataset. HLA class I and class II types, where available, came from metadata supplied by the sample provider rather than from assay-based typing. The samples were drawn from two sources: the first 160 participants of the ongoing ImmuneRACE study, and 1,200 or so subjects contributed by 6 global collaborators.

In the prospective study, participants were roughly 18 to 90 years old, resided in about two dozen geographic areas of the United States, and were enrolled through a virtual design. In the prospective study, participants were assigned to cohorts based on the clinical history participants reported in a screening survey and a study questionnaire. Each participant in the prospective study had whole blood, serum and a nasopharyngeal or oropharyngeal swab collected by mobile phlebotomists. Additional blood draws and questionnaires over an approximately 2-month period could optionally be provided by prospective study participants. Prospective study blood samples were shipped either frozen or at room temperature before DNA extraction. This clone was counted a few times. The antigen this receptor binds is unknown. No base quality values were provided; no much bigger clone lies one nucleotide off. The immunoSEQ Assay, a bias-controlled multiplex PCR, was used to amplify TCRbeta CDR3 regions from genomic DNA. On the authors' methods: Within the assay, amplification of reference gene primers was used to estimate how many nucleated cells each sample contained. To quantify the absolute abundance of each unique TCRbeta CDR3 rearrangement, sequence reads were collapsed and filtered. Productive Simpson clonality was computed per sample as the square root of Simpson's diversity index over productive rearrangements. The source is immuneACCESS, and TCRdb retained only in-frame sequences with V and J called. Part of the clones is not carried over; for the studies checked, unresolved V genes explain less than half of this, and the remainder is unexplained. V and J calls and clone size come straight from that table; D and trimming were deduced from the DNA. The sample yields about 240,000 clones; around 86% were counted once. About 3.5% of the sample is held by the ten biggest clonotypes.

The research as a whole found: Clinical and demographic metadata were provided uncurated, with the amount varying by source and participant.

The clonotype comes from a woman aged 40 to 55 with acute COVID-19. The sequenced sample consisted of PBMCs or T cells enriched from blood (not recorded which).

The CDR3 protein sequence reads: CASSPLRAGGNKNEQFF. The sequence in DNA is TGTGCCAGCAGTCCCCTAAGAGCGGGAGGTAATAAGAATGAGCAGTTCTTC. Rearrangement joined TRBV6-6 to TRBJ2-1; a stretch of 9 junction bases matches TRBD2. Trimming removed 5 bases from V and 7 bases from J; the gene matches leave 15 bases unexplained. The CDR3 covers 17 residues, taking in both the cysteine and the phenylalanine. The entry retains the CDR3 DNA only, 51 bases that are in frame from base 1. Looking up the germline V gene (reference sequence) yields CDR1 MNHNY and CDR2 SVGAGI.